The 15 T cell receptor beta chains below all came from one sample that was sequenced in a study of metastatic and nonmetastatic thyroid tumors. Before thyroid surgery, none of the patients had received any treatment. MiXCR reprocessed the PCR reads for TCRdb. Of 53,000 or so clones detected, more than 20% appear once; the ten largest clones hold 4% to 5%. The specimen was blood. The origin of the receptors is a female donor with papillary thyroid cancer or a benign thyroid nodule (not recorded which). Some clones in this sample may be carry-over from other donors' samples.

In this sample, this clone turned up many times. V and J are TRBV3-1 and TRBJ2-2; D not certain. Germline V gene lookup returns CDR1 LGHDT and CDR2 YNNKEL (reference sequence). There are 12 residues in the CDR3. Trimming removed 3 bases at V and 7 bases at J, with 6 bases between. CDR3 in DNA: TGTGCCAGCAGCCAGGTGGGCGGGGAGCTGTTTTTT. Its translation is CASSQVGGELFF.

The table lists this clone with many counts. The CDR3 sequence is CASGLLGGDTQYF. CDR3 nucleotides: TGTGCTAGTGGTTTATTAGGCGGAGATACGCAGTATTTT. V gene TRBV12-5 combines with J gene TRBJ2-3; D is unclear. CDR3 length equals 13 residues. From germline, CDR1 is LGHNT and CDR2 FRNRAP. Trimming removed 3 bases from V and 5 bases from J, with 9 bases in between. Supplemented by reference TRBV12-5 and TRBJ2-3, the full variable domain reads DARVTQTPRHKVTEMGQEVTMRCQPILGHNTVFWYRQTMMQGLELLAYFRNRAPLDDSGMPKDRFSAEMPDATLATLKIQPSEPRDSAVYFCASGLLGGDTQYFGPGTRLTVL.

This clone was seen repeatedly, ten times or more. The V gene is TRBV24-1, the J gene TRBJ2-3; possibly TRBD2 for D (6 bases). CDR3 length: 15 residues. Looked up from germline, CDR1 is KGHDR and CDR2 is SFDVKD. The V and J ends lost 3 bases and 4 bases respectively, with 13 bases between them. CDR3 sequence reads: CATSDVGGSADTQYF. The CDR3 bases are TGTGCCACCAGTGATGTTGGGGGGAGTGCAGATACGCAGTATTTT.

This clone was seen a few times. This clone may be a read error of a much larger clone one base away. J is TRBJ1-4 and V is TRBV9, with D possibly TRBD1 on 6 matching bases. This CDR3 has 14 residues. CDR1 SGDLS and CDR2 YYNGEE come from the germline V gene. DNA for the CDR3: TGTGTCAGCAGCTCACAGGGATCTGGAGAAAAACTGTTTTTT. Translated, it gives CVSSSQGSGEKLFF.

This clone came up many times. V usage is TRBV2 and J usage is TRBJ2-3, with 8 bases aligning to TRBD2. The CDR3 is 14 residues long. J was trimmed by 5 bases and V by 5 bases; bases with no gene match: 6. Germline CDR1 and CDR2: SNHLY and FYNNEI. CDR3: CASSSGLVVDTQYF. The DNA of the CDR3 is TGTGCCAGCAGTTCGGGACTAGTGGTAGATACGCAGTATTTT.

The gene calls are TRBV4-1 and TRBJ2-4; possible D gene TRBD2, 5 bases. The J call is doubtful: the DNA matches TRBJ2-1 better. The CDR3 is 16 residues long. Germline lookup yields CDR1 MGHRA and CDR2 YSYEKL. Written as DNA, the CDR3 is TGCGCCAGCAGCCAAGATGGACTCCCCCTTTCGAACATTCAGTTCTTC. This sequence encodes CASSQDGLPLSNIQFF.

This clone was seen many times. J is TRBJ1-4 and V is TRBV6-4; no reliable D call. CDR3 length: 13 residues. The germline V and J ends were trimmed by 8 bases and 8 bases, with 15 bases remaining between them. The germline gives CDR1 MRHNA, CDR2 SNTAGT. This CDR3 reads CASASEGGEKLFF. The CDR3 DNA reads TGTGCCAGCGCCTCCGAAGGCGGAGAAAAACTGTTTTTT.

This clone has at least ten counts. This chain joins TRBV12-3 or TRBV12-4 and TRBJ2-7; D perhaps matches TRBD1 (6 bases). V shed 6 bases and J shed 6 bases, with 15 bases lying between them. The CDR3 loop spans 13 amino acids. The CDR3 nucleotides are TGTGCCAGCAGCCTCAAGGGGGACGGCGAGCAGTACTTC. This codes for CASSLKGDGEQYF.

Comments on this clone: One junction end does not reproduce the germline sequence, and a read error may be involved. The rearrangement links TRBV20-1 to TRBJ2-3; D is ambiguous. Germline V CDR1 and CDR2: DFQATT, SNEGSKA (reference sequence). The CDR3 spans 15 residues. This CDR3 is CSARDYQRFTHTQYF. DNA for the CDR3: TGCAGTGCTAGAGATTACCAGCGATTCACACATACACAGTATTTT.

V is TRBV6-5 and J is TRBJ2-7; D not resolved. Germline CDR1 MNHEY, CDR2 SVGAGI. The CDR3 is 11 residues long. Here the CDR3 reads CASSSQREQNV. CDR3 nucleotide sequence: TGTGCCAGCAGTTCCCAGCGCGAGCAGAACGTC.

Ten or more counts support this clone. The rearrangement links TRBV5-1 to TRBJ2-1, with a weak D call TRBD1 (5 bases). The CDR3 runs to 13 residues. Germline-derived CDR1 and CDR2 are SGHRS and YFSETQ. Trimming took off 0 bases at V and 7 bases at J, with 8 bases between the two ends. For the CDR3, the DNA is TGCGCCAGCAGCTTGGTTCCAGGGAATGAGCAGTTCTTC. Amino acids: CASSLVPGNEQFF. Using reference TRBV5-1 and TRBJ2-1 for the parts outside the CDR3, the full variable domain is KAGVTQTPRYLIKTRGQQVTLSCSPISGHRSVSWYQQTPGQGLQFLFEYFSETQRNKGNFPGRFSGRQFSNSRSEMNVSTLELGDSALYLCASSLVPGNEQFFGPGTRLTVL.

This clone was detected ten times or more. The chain has TRBV12-3 or TRBV12-4 and TRBJ2-1; D tentatively fits TRBD1 or TRBD2 (6 bases each). Trimming cost V 7 bases and J 0 bases, with 13 bases left between them. The CDR3 is made up of 15 amino acids. The CDR3 is CASKGGRVSYNEQFF. The CDR3 DNA follows: TGTGCCAGCAAGGGGGGCAGGGTCTCCTACAATGAGCAGTTCTTC.

Comments on this clone: Being one base from a much bigger clone, this may be a read error. Other DNA sequences within the sample encode an identical CDR3. V gene TRBV9 combines with J gene TRBJ2-1; 7 bases align to TRBD1. The CDR3 extends over 14 amino acids. Germline assignment: CDR1 SGDLS and CDR2 YYNGEE. V shed 2 bases and J 5 bases; nucleotides not matched to a gene: 4. CDR3 nucleotide sequence: TGTGCCAGCAGCGTTGGGGACAGTCACAATGAGCAGTTCTTC. Its translation: CASSVGDSHNEQFF.

This clone occurred many times. This could be a read error, since a much larger clone is one nucleotide away. The sample has other DNA sequences that encode this CDR3 too. This CDR3 reads CASSLLIAGSSYEQYF. The CDR3 bases are TGTGCCAGCAGTCTGTTGATAGCGGGGTCCTCCTACGAGCAGTACTTC. V gene TRBV2 combines with J gene TRBJ2-7; 8 bases map to TRBD2. The V gene's germline CDR1 is SNHLY and CDR2 FYNNEI. V was clipped by 5 bases and J by 0 bases; unmatched bases: 9. The CDR3 spans 16 residues.

This clone appeared many times. The genes are TRBV20-1 and TRBJ2-3; D gene uncertain. There are 13 residues in the CDR3. Trimming shortened V by 5 bases and J by 2 bases, and 11 bases separated the two germline ends. Looked up from germline, CDR1 is DFQATT and CDR2 is SNEGSKA (reference sequence). The CDR3 DNA sequence: TGCAGTGCTTCCCAGACCCCCACAGATACGCAGTATTTT. The encoded protein is CSASQTPTDTQYF.